This T cell receptor (beta chain) emerged from a study of OX40 agonist ivuxolimab in advanced cancers. About the research overall: With a range of roughly 20 to 79, age averaged roughly 60 years, and 75% to 90% were male. Study results and limitations: There was clonal expansion of CD4+ and CD8+ blood T cells by week 6 at 0.1 to 3.0 mg/kg.

The CDR3 is 12 amino acids. The germline V gene has CDR1 LGHNT and CDR2 FRNRAP. The germline V and J ends were trimmed by 3 bases and 6 bases, with 7 bases remaining between them. Exclusion applied to patients with autoimmune disease history or systemic immunosuppression. Blood samples were obtained at baseline, cycle 4 day 1, and cycle 7 day 1. In the case of this clone: Its target is not known.

Method: immunoSEQ multiplex PCR; TCRdb's copy keeps in-frame clones and lacks some. The sample lists over 70,000 clones, roughly 91% occurring once. This receptor was taken from an adult with an advanced solid tumor such as melanoma, head and neck, liver or kidney cancer. The V call is TRBV12-5, the J call TRBJ2-3; D gene uncertain. The sequenced sample was CD4+ or CD8+ T cells sorted from blood, obtained in a trial of the OX40 agonist ivuxolimab. CDR3 loop: CASGFGRDTQYF. Here the CDR3 DNA reads TGTGCTAGTGGTTTTGGGCGGGATACGCAGTATTTT.